The TCR beta chain described here comes from a study of T cell repertoires in cytomegalovirus infection. MiXCR, run by TCRdb on the reads, gives a single entry per CDR3 protein. The sample includes 250,000 to 350,000 distinct CDR3 sequences, more than 20% of them seen just once. Trimming at V came to 5 bases and at J to 6 bases, leaving 11 bases not matched to a gene. The germline V gene has CDR1 DFQATT and CDR2 SNEGSKA (reference sequence). The length of the CDR3 is 14 residues. This sequence was found in a human donor in good health (CMV status not recorded). Some clones in this sample may be carry-over from other donors' samples. The source material was PBMCs. The chain combines TRBV20-1 with TRBJ2-7, with TRBD2 matching over 9 bases. The DNA of the CDR3 is TGCAGTGCTGGACTTACTAGCGGGTATGGCGAGCAGTACTTC. This translates into CSAGLTSGYGEQYF.